This TCR beta chain was identified during a study of blood T cell repertoires in COVID-19. As for the study in general: Some COVID-19 samples were acute and others convalescent; all came from the United States, Italy and Spain. T cells, B-cell-depleted T cells, or PBMCs supplied cDNA or gDNA.

Original analysis: How many nucleated cells were present was estimated from reference gene primer amplification. Produced via immunoSEQ multiplex PCR; TCRdb's table is partial and in-frame only. That table supplies the V and J calls and clone size; D and trimming were determined from the DNA. The data hold roughly 300,000 clones, with around 90% observed a single time. J gave up 2 bases and V 0 bases, and 4 bases lay outside the gene matches. The CDR3 covers 16 residues. The germline gives CDR1 SGHDN, CDR2 FVKESK. The TCR originated in a man aged 18 to 30 who had recovered from COVID-19. This chain links TRBV14 with TRBJ2-1; 7 nucleotides agree with TRBD1. The material sequenced was peripheral blood. DNA of the CDR3: TGTGCCAGCAGCCAAGATAGGGACAGCACCTACAATGAGCAGTTCTTC. Translation gives CASSQDRDSTYNEQFF.